Given below is one T cell receptor (beta chain) in context. The CDR3 has 13 amino acids. Per the germline V gene, CDR1 is SQVTM and CDR2 is ANQGSEA. V trimming: 4 bases; J trimming: 4 bases; junction bases outside the gene matches: 3. Reverse transcription of roughly 0.45 to 1 ug RNA was carried out with random hexamers. Across 54 Vbeta and 13 Jbeta, TCR beta CDR3 was amplified with immunoSEQ multiplex PCR. Each CDR3 protein gets one entry after TCRdb re-called the immunoSEQ multiplex PCR reads with MiXCR. The table has tens of thousands of distinct CDR3 sequences, about 91% seen once. The data derive from a study of CD8 T cells in Susac syndrome. Sequencing of TCR beta was carried out in blood CD8+ and CD4+ T cells. Stable or active relapsing-remitting multiple sclerosis, untreated and meeting revised McDonald criteria, defined the controls. FACS was used to enrich TEMRA cells, whereas the CD8+ and CD4+ T cells were obtained by negative isolation.

This sequence was found in a human donor with multiple sclerosis. Input material: CD8+ T cells from PBMCs. The chain links TRBV29-1 to TRBJ2-1, with 8 bases lining up with TRBD2. CDR3 in amino acids: CSVVSGVYNEQFF. The CDR3 region has the DNA TGCAGCGTTGTTAGCGGGGTATACAATGAGCAGTTCTTC.